This T cell receptor beta chain stems from a study of cytomegalovirus exposure and HLA in healthy donors. Notes on the study in general: Using a false discovery rate of 0.05, a later analysis showed that 15,000 to 20,000 TCR beta sequences were associated with HLA alleles. Previous analysis showed most TCR beta V segments were productive about 87% or about 30% of the time. A later analysis revealed that TCR association rates differed between HLA loci, peaking at DRB1 and bottoming out at HLA-C. Three of the chains that were CMV-associated were confirmed in vitro to be specific for CMV antigens.

On this clone: Its antigen remains unidentified.

The germline CDR1 and CDR2 sequences are SGDLS and YYNGEE. The CDR3 is made up of 15 amino acids. V lost 4 bases, J lost 4 bases, and 14 bases lay in between. The PCR used 60 Vbeta and 13 Jbeta primers. Sequencing was performed with immunoSEQ multiplex PCR; in TCRdb, only in-frame clones are kept and a portion is missing. The sample has some 270,000 clones; over 90% are singletons. The sample consisted of PBMCs. The chain uses TRBV9 and TRBJ1-4; possibly TRBD1 for D (5 bases). This sequence was found in a girl aged 2 to 9 in good health and CMV-seronegative. CDR3 in DNA: TGTGCCAGCAGCCCATCGGAGGGGATTAATGAAAAACTGTTTTTT. Amino acid sequence: CASSPSEGINEKLFF.